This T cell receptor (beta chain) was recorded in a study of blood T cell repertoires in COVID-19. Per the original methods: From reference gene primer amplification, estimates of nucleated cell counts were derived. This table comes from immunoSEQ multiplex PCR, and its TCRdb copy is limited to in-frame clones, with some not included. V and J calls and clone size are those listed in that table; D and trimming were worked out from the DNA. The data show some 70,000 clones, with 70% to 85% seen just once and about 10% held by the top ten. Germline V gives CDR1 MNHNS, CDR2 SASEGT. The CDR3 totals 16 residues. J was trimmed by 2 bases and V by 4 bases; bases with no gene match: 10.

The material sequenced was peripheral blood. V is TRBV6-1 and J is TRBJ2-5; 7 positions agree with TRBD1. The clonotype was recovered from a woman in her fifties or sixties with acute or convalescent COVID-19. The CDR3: CASSGQGASRQETQYF. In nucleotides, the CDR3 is TGTGCCAGCAGTGGACAGGGTGCGTCGAGGCAAGAGACCCAGTACTTC.